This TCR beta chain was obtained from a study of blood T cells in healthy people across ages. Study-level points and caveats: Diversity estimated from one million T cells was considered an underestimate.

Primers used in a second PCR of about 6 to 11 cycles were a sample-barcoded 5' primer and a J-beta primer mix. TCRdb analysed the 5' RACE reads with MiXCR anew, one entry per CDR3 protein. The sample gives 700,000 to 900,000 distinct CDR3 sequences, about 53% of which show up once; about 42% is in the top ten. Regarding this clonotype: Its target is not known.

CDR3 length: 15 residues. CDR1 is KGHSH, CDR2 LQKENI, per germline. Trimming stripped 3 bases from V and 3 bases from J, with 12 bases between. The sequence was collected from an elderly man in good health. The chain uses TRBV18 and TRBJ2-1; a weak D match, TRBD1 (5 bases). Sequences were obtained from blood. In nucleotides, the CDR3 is TGTGCCAGCTCACCTGCGGCAGGGCGCTACAATGAGCAGTTCTTC. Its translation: CASSPAAGRYNEQFF. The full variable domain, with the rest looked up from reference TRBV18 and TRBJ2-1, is NAGVMQNPRHLVRRRGQEARLRCSPMKGHSHVYWYRQLPEEGLKFMVYLQKENIIDESGMPKERFSAEFPKEGPSILRIQQVVRGDSAAYFCASSPAAGRYNEQFFGPGTRLTVL.